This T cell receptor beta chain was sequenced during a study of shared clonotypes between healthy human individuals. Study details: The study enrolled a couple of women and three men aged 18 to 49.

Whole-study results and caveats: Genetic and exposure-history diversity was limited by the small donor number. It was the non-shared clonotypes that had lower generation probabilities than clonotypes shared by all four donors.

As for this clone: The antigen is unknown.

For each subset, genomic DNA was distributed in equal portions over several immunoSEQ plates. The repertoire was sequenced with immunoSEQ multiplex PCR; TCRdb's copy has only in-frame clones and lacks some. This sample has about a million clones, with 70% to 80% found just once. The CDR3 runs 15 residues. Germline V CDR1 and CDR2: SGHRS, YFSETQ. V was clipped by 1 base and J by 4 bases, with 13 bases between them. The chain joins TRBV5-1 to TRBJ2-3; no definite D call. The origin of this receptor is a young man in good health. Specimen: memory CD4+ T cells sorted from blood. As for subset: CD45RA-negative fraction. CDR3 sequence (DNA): TGCGCCAGCAGCTTGACCCCGGTCCTTCCAGATACGCAGTATTTT. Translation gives CASSLTPVLPDTQYF.